This entry features one TCR beta chain sequence. The data were taken from a study of Ad26.COV2.S vaccination and SARS-CoV-2 variants. Study context: Ad26.COV2.S shots went into the muscle once or twice, 56 days apart.

Assay used: immunoSEQ multiplex PCR; TCRdb lists only in-frame clones, some missing. The repertoire has approximately 250,000 clones, 87% of them found once; the top ten carry approximately 3%. The CDR3 spans 13 residues. Germline values: CDR1 MNHEY, CDR2 SMNVEV (reference sequence). V was shortened by 0 bases and J by 7 bases, with 7 bases between the two germline ends. Documented treatment: around 19 received Ad26.COV2.S at low or high dose, single or two shots; several received placebo; per-sample allocation not given. Day 63 following the first vaccine or placebo injection was when the samples were taken. Based in Boston, the donor was an adult of 18-55 years. Expression of Wuhan-strain SARS-CoV-2 spike came from the Ad26 vector that formed the vaccine.

The rearrangement joins TRBV27 to TRBJ2-1; D gene uncertain. This clonotype was obtained from a person between 18 and 65 years old who received the Ad26.COV2.S COVID-19 vaccine or a placebo. Here the sequenced sample was peripheral blood, taken in a trial of Ad26.COV2.S vaccine versus placebo. The CDR3 region has the DNA TGTGCCAGCAGTTTATCGGGTGGAAATGAGCAGTTCTTC. Residues: CASSLSGGNEQFF.